A single sample is the source of the 4 T cell receptor beta chains below, sequenced in a study of shared clonotypes between healthy human individuals. Clones were read by immunoSEQ multiplex PCR, and TCRdb kept only the in-frame ones, dropping some. The sample consists of about half a million clones, 79% of them appearing once. The sequenced sample was PBMCs. The receptor source for this set is a woman in her thirties or forties in good health. Some clones in this sample may be carry-over from other donors' samples.

The chain couples TRBV5-1 to TRBJ1-2; TRBD1 aligns across 7 bases. The ends lost 1 base at V and 5 bases at J; junction bases unmatched: 17. The germline V gene encodes CDR1 SGHRS and CDR2 YFSETQ. This CDR3 has 18 amino acids. CDR3 protein: CASSLFPGTDDNSYGYTF. In DNA, the CDR3 is TGCGCCAGCAGCTTGTTTCCTGGGACAGACGATAACTCTTATGGCTACACCTTC.

The rearrangement uses TRBV27 and TRBJ2-7; 8 nucleotides match TRBD2. Per germline, CDR1 MNHEY and CDR2 SMNVEV (reference sequence). The CDR3 contains 15 residues. Trimming cost V 5 bases and J 4 bases; bases outside gene matches: 10. CDR3 coding DNA: TGTGCCAGCAGTCCAAGAGCGGGAGTTAGGTACGAGCAGTACTTC. Translated, it gives CASSPRAGVRYEQYF.

The CDR3 nucleotides read TGTGCCAGCAGCTTTGGTGGACTCTCCTACAATGAGCAGTTCTTC. Translation gives CASSFGGLSYNEQFF. The gene calls are TRBV5-4 and TRBJ2-1; possible D gene TRBD2, 5 bases. Germline CDR1 is SGHNT and CDR2 is YYREEE (reference sequence). V was pared by 2 bases and J by 0 bases, with 9 bases between. This CDR3 is 15 amino acids long. The variable domain in full, with the rest retrieved from reference TRBV5-4 and TRBJ2-1, is ETGVTQSPTHLIKTRGQQVTLRCSSQSGHNTVSWYQQALGQGPQFIFQYYREEENGRGNFPPRFSGLQFPNYSSELNVNALELDDSALYLCASSFGGLSYNEQFFGPGTRLTVL.

This chain joins TRBV27 and TRBJ2-7; a possible D gene is TRBD2 (6 bases). This CDR3 comprises 14 residues. V was cut by 1 base and J by 3 bases, with 10 bases left in between. Germline V gene lookup returns CDR1 MNHEY and CDR2 SMNVEV (reference sequence). CDR3 sequence (DNA): TGTGCCAGCAGTTTATTAGGGGAGGACTACGAGCAGTACTTC. Protein sequence: CASSLLGEDYEQYF.